This T cell receptor (beta chain) is from a study of CD8 T cells in ankylosing spondylitis. Overall study results and limits: Fewer than 10 highly homologous variants made up a TCR beta motif that seemed to typify ankylosing spondylitis blood. With a CD8+ phenotype, disease-linked clones were relatively rare in peripheral blood. Matched ankylosing spondylitis synovial fluid reportedly contained a significantly enriched population of disease-linked clones.

This CDR3 spans 16 amino acids. Germline V gene lookup returns CDR1 SGHTA and CDR2 FQGTGA. The V segment lost 1 base and the J segment 3 bases; nucleotides outside the gene matches: 7. Quantitative 5'-RACE with molecular barcodes was used to make the TCR beta libraries. TCRdb re-called the 5' RACE reads with MiXCR, one entry per CDR3 protein. The sample records fewer than 550,000 distinct CDR3 sequences, roughly 5.3% being singletons. In regard to this clonotype: Its antigen is not known.

Sequenced: blood, either unsorted or a sorted T cell fraction (not recorded which). This receptor was obtained from a male donor with ankylosing spondylitis. The genes are TRBV7-3 and TRBJ2-3; 7 positions agree with TRBD2. The CDR3 DNA sequence: TGTGCCAGCAGCTTAATGGGGGGGGAGAGGACAGATACGCAGTATTTT. Translating it yields CASSLMGGERTDTQYF.